The rows below give T cell receptor beta chains drawn from one sample of a study of T-cell memory formation after mild COVID-19. MiXCR, run by TCRdb on the 5' RACE reads, gives a single entry per CDR3 protein. The sample contains roughly 250,000 distinct CDR3 sequences, 16% of which appear only once. Material: PBMCs or a T cell subset sorted from them (not recorded which). The receptors were sampled from a man between 18 and 29 years old who had mild COVID-19 (a few samples of this study predate the infection). Cell type and time point are not known. Both conserved end residues are part of each CDR3. The D gene is left open where the match is weak. Clone size is given for some rows only: seen once, a few or many times, or a class if the clone is expanded.

>TRBV4-1|.|few|TRBJ1-5
CASSSHIDSNQPQHF
TGCGCCAGCAGCTCCCACATAGATAGCAATCAGCCCCAGCATTTT
>TRBV6-5|.|many|TRBJ1-1
CASSYGQGNTEAFF
TGTGCCAGCAGTTACGGTCAGGGGAACACTGAAGCTTTCTTT
>TRBV6-6|.|.|TRBJ1-2
CASSYGDIRGYGYTF
TGTGCCAGCAGTTACGGGGATATCAGGGGCTATGGCTACACCTTC
>TRBV7-2|.|.|TRBJ2-3
CASSLVWGGPLDTQYF
TGTGCCAGCAGCTTAGTATGGGGGGGCCCGCTAGATACGCAGTATTTT
>TRBV29-1|.|.|TRBJ1-2
CSVERQSYGYTF
TGCAGCGTCGAGAGACAGAGCTATGGCTACACCTTC
>TRBV10-3|.|few|TRBJ1-1
CAIGQINTEAFF
TGTGCCATCGGACAGATTAACACTGAAGCTTTCTTT
>TRBV7-2|.|many|TRBJ1-6
CASSRDSMSPLHF
TGTGCCAGCAGCCGAGACTCTATGTCACCCCTCCACTTT
>TRBV7-2|TRBD1|.|TRBJ2-2
CASSTTGGAIGELFF
TGTGCCAGCAGCACTACAGGGGGCGCGATCGGGGAGCTGTTTTTT
>TRBV4-3|TRBD1|many|TRBJ2-4
CASSQARTGGWSKNIQYF
TGCGCCAGCAGCCAAGCCCGGACAGGGGGCTGGTCCAAAAACATTCAGTACTTC
>TRBV7-6|TRBD2|.|TRBJ2-1
CASSFSTSGGAGEQFF
TGTGCCAGCAGCTTTTCGACTAGCGGGGGGGCCGGTGAGCAGTTCTTC
>TRBV15|TRBD1|many|TRBJ2-7
CATSSGTGPEQYF
TGTGCCACCAGTTCCGGGACAGGGCCCGAGCAGTACTTC
>TRBV10-3|TRBD2|many|TRBJ2-3
CAISGLAGVTDTQYF
TGTGCCATCAGTGGGCTAGCGGGGGTCACAGATACGCAGTATTTT
>TRBV5-1|TRBD2|.|TRBJ2-3
CASSLVGGEDTQYF
TGCGCCAGCAGCTTGGTGGGGGGGGAAGATACGCAGTATTTT
>TRBV7-2|.|.|TRBJ2-5
CASSPDGPRTQYF
TGTGCCAGCAGCCCAGACGGGCCCCGGACCCAGTACTTC
>TRBV7-2|TRBD2|few|TRBJ2-5
CASSLLAGEQETQYF
TGTGCCAGCAGCCTCCTAGCGGGGGAGCAAGAGACCCAGTACTTC
>TRBV12-3/TRBV12-4|.|.|TRBJ2-6
CASSPDRNGANVLTF
TGTGCCAGCAGCCCCGACAGGAATGGGGCCAACGTCCTGACTTTC
>TRBV4-2|TRBD2|many|TRBJ2-3
CASSQGTSGGADTQYF
TGTGCCAGCAGCCAAGGGACTAGCGGGGGGGCAGATACGCAGTATTTT
>TRBV10-1|TRBD1|.|TRBJ1-4
CASSEHQGDNEKLFF
TGCGCCAGCAGTGAACATCAGGGGGATAATGAAAAACTGTTTTTT
>TRBV20-1|TRBD1|few|TRBJ1-1
CSAIQGVVNTEAFF
TGCAGTGCTATACAGGGGGTAGTGAACACTGAAGCTTTCTTT
>TRBV7-6|TRBD1|.|TRBJ1-1
CASSKGANMNTEAFF
TGTGCCAGCAGCAAGGGGGCGAACATGAACACTGAAGCTTTCTTT
>TRBV20-1|.|few|TRBJ2-5
CSAFGTGKETQYF
TGCAGTGCTTTCGGGACGGGAAAAGAGACCCAGTACTTC
>TRBV24-1|TRBD2|many|TRBJ2-3
CATSGRGLAGRTDTQYF
TGTGCCACCAGTGGAAGAGGACTAGCGGGGAGAACAGATACGCAGTATTTT
>TRBV7-9|TRBD1|.|TRBJ1-1
CASRPTTGPNTEAFF
TGTGCCAGCAGGCCGACGACAGGGCCTAACACTGAAGCTTTCTTT